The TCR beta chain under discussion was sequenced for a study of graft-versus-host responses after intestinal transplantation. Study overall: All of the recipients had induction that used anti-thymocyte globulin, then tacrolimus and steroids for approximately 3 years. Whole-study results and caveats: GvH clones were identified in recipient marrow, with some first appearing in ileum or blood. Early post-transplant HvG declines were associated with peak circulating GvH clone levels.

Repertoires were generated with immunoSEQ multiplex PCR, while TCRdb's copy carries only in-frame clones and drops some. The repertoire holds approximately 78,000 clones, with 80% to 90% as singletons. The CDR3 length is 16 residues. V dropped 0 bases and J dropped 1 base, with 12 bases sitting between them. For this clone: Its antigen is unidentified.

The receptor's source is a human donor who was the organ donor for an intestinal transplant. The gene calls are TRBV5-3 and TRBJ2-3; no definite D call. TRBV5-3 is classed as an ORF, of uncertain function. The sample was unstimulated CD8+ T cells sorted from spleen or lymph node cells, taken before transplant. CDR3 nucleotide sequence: TGTGCCAGAAGCTTGGGCCTGACTCTCCGCACAGATACGCAGTATTTT. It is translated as CARSLGLTLRTDTQYF.